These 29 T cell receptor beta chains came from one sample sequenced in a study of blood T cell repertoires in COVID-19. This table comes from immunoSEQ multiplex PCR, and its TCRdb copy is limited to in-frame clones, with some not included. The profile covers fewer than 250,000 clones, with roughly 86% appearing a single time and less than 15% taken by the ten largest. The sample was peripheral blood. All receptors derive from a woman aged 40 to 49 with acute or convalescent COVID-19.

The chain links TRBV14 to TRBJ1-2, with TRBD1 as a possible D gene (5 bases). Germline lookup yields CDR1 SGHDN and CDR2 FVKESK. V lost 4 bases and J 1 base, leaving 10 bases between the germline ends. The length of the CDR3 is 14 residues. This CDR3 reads CASSRDRGNYGYTF. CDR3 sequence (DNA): TGTGCCAGCAGCCGGGATAGGGGTAACTATGGCTACACCTTC.

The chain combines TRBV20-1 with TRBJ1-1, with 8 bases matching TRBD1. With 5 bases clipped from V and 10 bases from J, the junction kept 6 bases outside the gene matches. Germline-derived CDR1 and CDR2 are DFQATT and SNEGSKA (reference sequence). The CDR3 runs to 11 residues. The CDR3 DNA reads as TGCAGTGCTGGACAGGGAGTGCGAGCTTTCTTT. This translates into CSAGQGVRAFF.

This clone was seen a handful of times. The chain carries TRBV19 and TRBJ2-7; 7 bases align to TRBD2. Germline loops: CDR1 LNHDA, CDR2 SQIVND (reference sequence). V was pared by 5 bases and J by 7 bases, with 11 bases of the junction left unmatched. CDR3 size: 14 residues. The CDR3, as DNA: TGTGCCAGTAGTCCCCCCGGGGGGAGGAGGGAGCAGTACTTC. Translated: CASSPPGGRREQYF.

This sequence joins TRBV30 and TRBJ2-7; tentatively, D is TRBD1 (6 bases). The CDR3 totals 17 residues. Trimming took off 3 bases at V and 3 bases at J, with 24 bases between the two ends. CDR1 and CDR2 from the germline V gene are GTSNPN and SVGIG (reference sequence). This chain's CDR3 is CAWSTRGPGAWYYEQYF. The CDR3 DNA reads TGTGCCTGGAGCACGAGGGGTCCAGGGGCCTGGTACTACGAGCAGTACTTC.

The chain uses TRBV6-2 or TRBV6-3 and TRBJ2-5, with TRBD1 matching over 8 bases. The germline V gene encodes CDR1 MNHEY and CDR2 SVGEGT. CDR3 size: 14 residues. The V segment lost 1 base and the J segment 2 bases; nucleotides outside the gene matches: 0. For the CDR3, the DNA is TGTGCCAGCAGTTACTACAGGGGGCAAGAGACCCAGTACTTC. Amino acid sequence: CASSYYRGQETQYF.

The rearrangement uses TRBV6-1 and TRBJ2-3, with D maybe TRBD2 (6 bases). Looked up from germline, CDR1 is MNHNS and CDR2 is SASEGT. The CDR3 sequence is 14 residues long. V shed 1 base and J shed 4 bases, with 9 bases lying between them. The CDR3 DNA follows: TGTGCCAGCAGTGAAGGGCTAGCGCCAGATACGCAGTATTTT. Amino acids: CASSEGLAPDTQYF.

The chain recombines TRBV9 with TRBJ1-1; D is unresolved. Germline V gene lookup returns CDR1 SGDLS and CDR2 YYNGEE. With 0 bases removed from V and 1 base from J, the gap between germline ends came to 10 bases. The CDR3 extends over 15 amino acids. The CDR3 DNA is TGTGCCAGCAGCGTAGATGGGCTGGCGAACACTGAAGCTTTCTTT. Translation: CASSVDGLANTEAFF.

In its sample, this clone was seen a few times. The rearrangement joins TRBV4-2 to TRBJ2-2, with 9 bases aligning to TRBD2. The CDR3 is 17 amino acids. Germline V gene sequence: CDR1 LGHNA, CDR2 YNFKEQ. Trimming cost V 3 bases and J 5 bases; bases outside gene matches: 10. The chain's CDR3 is CASSHPGWLAGTGELFF. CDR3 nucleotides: TGTGCCAGCAGCCACCCCGGGTGGCTAGCGGGGACCGGGGAGCTGTTTTTT.

The CDR3 sequence: CASSSSTGVGTGELFF. In nucleotides, the CDR3 is TGTGCCAGCAGCTCCTCAACAGGGGTCGGCACCGGGGAGCTGTTTTTT. This rearrangement joins TRBV13 to TRBJ2-2; 7 bases fit TRBD1. The CDR3 sequence is 16 residues long. The germline gives CDR1 PRHDT, CDR2 FYEKMQ (reference sequence). V was pared by 4 bases and J by 4 bases, with 9 bases of the junction left unmatched.

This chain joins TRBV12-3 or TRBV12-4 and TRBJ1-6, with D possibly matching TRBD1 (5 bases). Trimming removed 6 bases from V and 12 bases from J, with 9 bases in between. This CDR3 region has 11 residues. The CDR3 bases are TGTGCCAGCAGCCGTAGGGGACCCCTCCACTTT. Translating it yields CASSRRGPLHF.

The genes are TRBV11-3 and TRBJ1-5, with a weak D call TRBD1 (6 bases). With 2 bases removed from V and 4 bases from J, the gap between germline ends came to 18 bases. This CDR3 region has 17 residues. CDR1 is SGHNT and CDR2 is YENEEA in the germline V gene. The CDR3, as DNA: TGTGCCAGCAGCTTACTGGGGGCCCTCCGACCAAATCAGCCCCAGCATTTT. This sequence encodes CASSLLGALRPNQPQHF.

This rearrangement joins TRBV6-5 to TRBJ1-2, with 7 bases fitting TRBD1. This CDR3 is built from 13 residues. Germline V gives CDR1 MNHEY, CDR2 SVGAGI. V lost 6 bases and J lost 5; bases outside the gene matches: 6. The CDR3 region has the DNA TGTGCCAGCAGCGCCACAGGGGAGTATGGCTACACCTTC. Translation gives CASSATGEYGYTF.

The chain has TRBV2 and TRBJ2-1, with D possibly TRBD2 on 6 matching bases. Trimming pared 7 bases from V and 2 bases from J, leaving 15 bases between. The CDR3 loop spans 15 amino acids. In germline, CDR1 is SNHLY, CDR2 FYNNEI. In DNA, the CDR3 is TGTGCCAGCATGTACGCGGGACCCCCCTACAATGAGCAGTTCTTC. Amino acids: CASMYAGPPYNEQFF.

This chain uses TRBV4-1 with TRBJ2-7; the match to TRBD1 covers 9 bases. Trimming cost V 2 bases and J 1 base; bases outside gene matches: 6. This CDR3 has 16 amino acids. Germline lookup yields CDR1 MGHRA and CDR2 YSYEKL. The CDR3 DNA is TGCGCCAGCAGCCAAACCCCGGGACAGGGTTCCTACGAGCAGTACTTC. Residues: CASSQTPGQGSYEQYF.

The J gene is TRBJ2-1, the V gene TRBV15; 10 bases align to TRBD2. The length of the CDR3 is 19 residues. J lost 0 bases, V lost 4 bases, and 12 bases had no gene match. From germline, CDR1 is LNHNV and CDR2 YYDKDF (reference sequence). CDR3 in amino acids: CATSTRTSGTLSSYNEQFF. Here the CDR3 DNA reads TGTGCCACCAGCACCCGGACTAGCGGTACCTTAAGCTCCTACAATGAGCAGTTCTTC.

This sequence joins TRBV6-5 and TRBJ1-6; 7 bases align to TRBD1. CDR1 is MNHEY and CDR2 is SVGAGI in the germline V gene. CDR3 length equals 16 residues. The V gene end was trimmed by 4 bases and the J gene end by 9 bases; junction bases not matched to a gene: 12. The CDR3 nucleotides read TGTGCCAGCAGTTTCATCAGACAGGGTGGGATTTCACCCCTCCACTTT. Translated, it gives CASSFIRQGGISPLHF.

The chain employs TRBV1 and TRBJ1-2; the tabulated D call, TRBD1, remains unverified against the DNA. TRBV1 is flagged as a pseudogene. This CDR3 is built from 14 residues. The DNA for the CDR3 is TGCACCAGCAGTCTTAGACCGGACAGGAGTGGCTACACCTTC. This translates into CTSSLRPDRSGYTF.

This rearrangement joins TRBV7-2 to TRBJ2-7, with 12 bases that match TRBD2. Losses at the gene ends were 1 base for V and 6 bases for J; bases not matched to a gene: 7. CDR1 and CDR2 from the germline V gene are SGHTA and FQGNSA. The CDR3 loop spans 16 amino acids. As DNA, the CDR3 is TGTGCCAGCAGCTTAGTGCTAGCGGGAGGGCCCGGCGAGCAGTACTTC. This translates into CASSLVLAGGPGEQYF.

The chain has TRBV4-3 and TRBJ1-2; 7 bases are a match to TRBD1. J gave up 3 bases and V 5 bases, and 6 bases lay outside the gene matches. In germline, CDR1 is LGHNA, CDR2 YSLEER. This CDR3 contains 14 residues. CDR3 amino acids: CASSRGQSYYGYTF. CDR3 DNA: TGCGCCAGCAGCAGGGGGCAATCTTACTATGGCTACACCTTC.

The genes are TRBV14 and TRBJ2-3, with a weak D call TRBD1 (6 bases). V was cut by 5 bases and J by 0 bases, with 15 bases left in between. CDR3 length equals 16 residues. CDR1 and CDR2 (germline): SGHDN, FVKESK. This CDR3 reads CASSKITGWSTDTQYF. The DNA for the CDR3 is TGTGCCAGCAGCAAAATTACAGGGTGGAGCACAGATACGCAGTATTTT.

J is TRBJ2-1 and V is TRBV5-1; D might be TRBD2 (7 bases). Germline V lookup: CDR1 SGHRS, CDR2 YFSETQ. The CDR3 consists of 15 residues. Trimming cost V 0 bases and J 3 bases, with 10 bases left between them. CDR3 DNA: TGCGCCAGCAGCTTGGCCGGGGGGCTCTACAATGAGCAGTTCTTC. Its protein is CASSLAGGLYNEQFF.

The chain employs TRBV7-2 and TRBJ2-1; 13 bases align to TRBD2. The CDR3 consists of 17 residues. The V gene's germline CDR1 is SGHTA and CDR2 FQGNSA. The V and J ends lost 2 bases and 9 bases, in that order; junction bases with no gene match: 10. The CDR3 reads CASSLRLAGGPAREQFF. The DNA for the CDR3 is TGTGCCAGCAGCTTAAGACTAGCGGGGGGCCCGGCGCGTGAGCAGTTCTTC.

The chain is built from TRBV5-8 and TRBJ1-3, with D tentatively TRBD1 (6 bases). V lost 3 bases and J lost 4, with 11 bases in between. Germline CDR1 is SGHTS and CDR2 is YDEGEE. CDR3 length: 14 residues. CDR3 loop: CASSYGQTGNTIYF. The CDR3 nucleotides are TGTGCCAGCAGCTATGGACAGACCGGAAACACCATATATTTT.

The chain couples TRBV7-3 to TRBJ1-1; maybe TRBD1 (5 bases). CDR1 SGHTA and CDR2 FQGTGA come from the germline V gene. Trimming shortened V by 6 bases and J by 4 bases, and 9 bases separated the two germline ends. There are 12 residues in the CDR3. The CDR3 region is CASRGTGTEAFF. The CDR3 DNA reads TGTGCCAGCAGAGGGACTGGCACTGAAGCTTTCTTT.

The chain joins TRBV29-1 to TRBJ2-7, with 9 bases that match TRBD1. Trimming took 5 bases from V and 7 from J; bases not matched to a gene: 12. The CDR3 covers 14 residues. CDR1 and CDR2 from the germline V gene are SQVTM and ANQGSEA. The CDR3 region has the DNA TGCAGCGTTCGCCGGGACAGGGAGGTTGAAGAGCAGTACTTC. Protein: CSVRRDREVEEQYF.

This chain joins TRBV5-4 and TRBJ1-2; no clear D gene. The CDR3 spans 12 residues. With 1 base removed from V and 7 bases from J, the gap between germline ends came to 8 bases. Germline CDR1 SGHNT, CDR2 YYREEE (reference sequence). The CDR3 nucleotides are TGTGCCAGCAGCTTGCTCCGGGGTGGCTACACCTTC. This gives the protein CASSLLRGGYTF.

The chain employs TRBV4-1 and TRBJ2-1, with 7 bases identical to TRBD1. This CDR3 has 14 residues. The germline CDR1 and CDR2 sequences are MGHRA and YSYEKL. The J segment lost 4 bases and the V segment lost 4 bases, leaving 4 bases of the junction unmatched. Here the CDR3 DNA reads TGCGCCAGCAGCCCCAGACAGGGTTACAATGAGCAGTTCTTC. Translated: CASSPRQGYNEQFF.

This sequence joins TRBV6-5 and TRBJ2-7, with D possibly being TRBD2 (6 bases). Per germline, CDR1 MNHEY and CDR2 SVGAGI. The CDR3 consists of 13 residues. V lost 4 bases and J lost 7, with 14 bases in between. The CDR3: CASSWDLPGEQYF. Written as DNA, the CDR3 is TGTGCCAGCAGTTGGGACTTACCGGGGGAGCAGTACTTC.

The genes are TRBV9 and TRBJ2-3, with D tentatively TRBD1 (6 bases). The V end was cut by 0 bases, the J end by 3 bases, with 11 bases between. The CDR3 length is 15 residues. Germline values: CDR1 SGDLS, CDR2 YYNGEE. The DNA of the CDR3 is TGTGCCAGCAGCGTAGGGGCAGGGGAGACAGATACGCAGTATTTT. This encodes CASSVGAGETDTQYF. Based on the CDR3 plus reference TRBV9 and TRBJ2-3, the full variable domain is DSGVTQTPKHLITATGQRVTLRCSPRSGDLSVYWYQQSLDQGLQFLIQYYNGEERAKGNILERFSAQQFPDLHSELNLSSLELGDSALYFCASSVGAGETDTQYFGPGTRLTVL.